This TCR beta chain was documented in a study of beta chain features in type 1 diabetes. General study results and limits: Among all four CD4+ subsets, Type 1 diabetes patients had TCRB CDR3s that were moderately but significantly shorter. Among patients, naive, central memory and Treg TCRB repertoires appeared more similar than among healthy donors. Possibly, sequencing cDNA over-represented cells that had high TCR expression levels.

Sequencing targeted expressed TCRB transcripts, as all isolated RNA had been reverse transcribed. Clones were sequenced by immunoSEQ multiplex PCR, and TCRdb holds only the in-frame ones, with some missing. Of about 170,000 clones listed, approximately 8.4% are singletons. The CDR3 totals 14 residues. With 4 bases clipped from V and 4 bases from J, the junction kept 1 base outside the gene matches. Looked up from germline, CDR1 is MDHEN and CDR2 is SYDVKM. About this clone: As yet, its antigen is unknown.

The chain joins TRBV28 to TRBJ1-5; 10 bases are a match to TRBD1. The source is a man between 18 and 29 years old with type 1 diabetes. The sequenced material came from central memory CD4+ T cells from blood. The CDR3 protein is CASSSGQGNQPQHF. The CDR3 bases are TGTGCCAGCAGTTCGGGACAGGGGAATCAGCCCCAGCATTTT. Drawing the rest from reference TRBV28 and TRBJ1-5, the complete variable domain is DVKVTQSSRYLVKRTGEKVFLECVQDMDHENMFWYRQDPGLGLRLIYFSYDVKMKEKGDIPEGYSVSREKKERFSLILESASTNQTSMYLCASSSGQGNQPQHFGDGTRLSIL.